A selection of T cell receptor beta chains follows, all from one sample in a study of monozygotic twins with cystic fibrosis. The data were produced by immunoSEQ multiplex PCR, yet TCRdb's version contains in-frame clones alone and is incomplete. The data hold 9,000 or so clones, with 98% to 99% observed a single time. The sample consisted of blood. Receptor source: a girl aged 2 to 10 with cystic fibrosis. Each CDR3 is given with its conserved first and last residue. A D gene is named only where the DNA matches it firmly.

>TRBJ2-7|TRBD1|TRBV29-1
CSVDGTGYEQYF
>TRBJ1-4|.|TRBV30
CAWRGASREKLFF
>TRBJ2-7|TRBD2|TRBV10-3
CAISGPGGPGEQYF
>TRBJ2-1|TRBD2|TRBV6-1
CASIRLAGHNEQFF
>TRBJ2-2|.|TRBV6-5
CASSYSQSGELFF
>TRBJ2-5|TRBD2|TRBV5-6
CASSLPSGFQETQYF
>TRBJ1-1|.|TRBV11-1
CASSSEVTEAFF
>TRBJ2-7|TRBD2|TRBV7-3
CASFETSPNAYEQYF
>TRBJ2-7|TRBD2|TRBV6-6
CASSYDRSGRNYEQYF
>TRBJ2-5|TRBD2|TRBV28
CASSSRRASGQKETQYF
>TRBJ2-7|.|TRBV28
CASSLPGLPNYEQYF
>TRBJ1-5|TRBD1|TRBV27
CASSHGTGVRQPQHF
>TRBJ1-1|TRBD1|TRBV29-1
CSIQQGTIAEAFF
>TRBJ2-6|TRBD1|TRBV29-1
CSVEELAGGPSGANVLTF
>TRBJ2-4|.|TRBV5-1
CASSLDRGGKNIQYF
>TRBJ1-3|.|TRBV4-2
CASSQPTPAGNTIYF
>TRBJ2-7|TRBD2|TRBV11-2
CASRARTSGGEQYF
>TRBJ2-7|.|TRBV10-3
CAISESTRYEQYF
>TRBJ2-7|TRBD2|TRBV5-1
CASSSGLAGPISYEQYF
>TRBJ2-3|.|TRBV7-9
CASSSRRSVYTDTQYF
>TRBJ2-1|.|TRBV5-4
CASSLPLGAEQFF
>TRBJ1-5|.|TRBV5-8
CASSGGDLYNQPQHF
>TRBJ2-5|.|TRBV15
CATSKEETQYF
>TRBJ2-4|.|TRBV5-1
CASSPTGLEPVQYF
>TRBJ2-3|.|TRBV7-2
CASSLLVRSDTQYF
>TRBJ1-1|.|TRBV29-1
CSVEDQIHREKGAFF
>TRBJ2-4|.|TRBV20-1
CSARGGNIQYF
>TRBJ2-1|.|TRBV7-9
CASSLGFRLSSYNEQFF
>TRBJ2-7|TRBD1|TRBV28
CASSHDRDETYFYEQYF
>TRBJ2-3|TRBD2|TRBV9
CASSASGSGDTQYF
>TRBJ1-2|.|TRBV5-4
CASSLGTELINYGYTF
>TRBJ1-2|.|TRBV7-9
CASSFILDSSF
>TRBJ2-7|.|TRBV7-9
CASKSGPYEQYF
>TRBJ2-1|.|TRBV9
CASSVGGESSYNEQFF
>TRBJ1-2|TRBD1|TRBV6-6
CASSSQSGQGPYGYTF